Here is one TCR beta chain with its context. Its target antigen remains unknown. Base qualities are not provided; no much larger clone lies one nucleotide away. The sample comes from a study of control samples from healthy donors and cancer patients (TCRdb year 2020). V is trimmed back by 2 bases and J by 7 bases, and the junction contains 5 bases that no gene match accounts for. Including the terminal cysteine and phenylalanine, the CDR3 comprises 13 residues. Just the 39-base CDR3 DNA is kept, in frame starting at base 1. Based on the germline V gene, the CDR1 and CDR2 sequences are MDHEN and SYDVKM. The receptor library was made with the immunoSEQ multiplex PCR assay. The immuneACCESS repertoire file appears here via TCRdb, limited to in-frame rearrangements. These files lack a portion of the clones; in checked studies, under half of the deficit traces to unresolved V genes, and the cause of the others is not known. The sample contains 70,000 to 90,000 clones, roughly 90% of them found a single time. The ten largest account for roughly 2% of the sample.

The source is a woman in her sixties or seventies with head and neck cancer. Source material: PBMCs. The chain was built from TRBV28 and TRBJ2-7, with TRBD2 identical over 7 junction bases. The DNA sequence is TGTGCCAGCAGTTTAGGACTAGGTCGAGAGCAGTACTTC. This translates into CASSLGLGREQYF.